This record concerns one TCR beta chain sequence. Profiled with immunoSEQ multiplex PCR; TCRdb holds only in-frame clones, not every one. This sample has 200,000 to 250,000 clones, with approximately 80% found just once. The data are from a study of blood T cell repertoires in COVID-19. Study at large: COVID-19 samples, acute and convalescent, were from the United States, Italy and Spain.

The clonotype comes from a woman older than 75 with acute or convalescent COVID-19. The specimen sequenced was peripheral blood.

CDR3 loop: CASSFGPYYEQYF. CDR3 bases: TGTGCCAGCAGTTTTGGCCCGTACTACGAGCAGTACTTC. The chain employs TRBV28 and TRBJ2-7; D ambiguous. Trimming took 3 bases from V and 3 from J, leaving 9 bases between them. Germline lookup yields CDR1 MDHEN and CDR2 SYDVKM. The CDR3 runs to 13 residues.